The 24 T cell receptor beta chains below were found in one sample sequenced in a study of blood T cell repertoires in COVID-19. This table comes from immunoSEQ multiplex PCR, and its TCRdb copy is limited to in-frame clones, with some not included. The sample shows 120,000 or so clones, 80% of them seen only once. Sequencing was performed on peripheral blood. All receptors come from a human donor in a cohort sampled during active COVID-19.

This chain links TRBV11-3 with TRBJ1-1; a weak D match, TRBD1 (5 bases). Germline V gene sequence: CDR1 SGHNT, CDR2 YENEEA. Between the trimmed V and J ends, which lost 3 bases and 5 bases, there was a span of 10 bases. The CDR3 has 13 amino acids. CDR3 DNA: TGTGCCAGCAGCTTGGGGGGGGAAACTGAAGCTTTCTTT. This translates into CASSLGGETEAFF.

The J gene is TRBJ2-7, the V gene TRBV7-8, with 11 bases matching TRBD2. The CDR3 consists of 14 residues. CDR1 is SGHVS, CDR2 FQNEAQ, per germline. V trimming: 5 bases; J trimming: 3 bases; junction bases outside the gene matches: 3. CDR3 residues: CASSRLAGGYEQYF. Here the CDR3 DNA reads TGTGCCAGCAGCCGTCTAGCGGGAGGCTACGAGCAGTACTTC. The full variable domain, rest sourced from reference TRBV7-8 and TRBJ2-7, is GAGVSQSPRYKVAKRGQDVALRCDPISGHVSLFWYQQALGQGPEFLTYFQNEAQLDKSGLPSDRFFAERPEGSVSTLKIQRTQQEDSAVYLCASSRLAGGYEQYFGPGTRLTVT.

This clone was found a few times. The rearrangement uses TRBV7-9 and TRBJ1-1; D is uncertain. The CDR3 consists of 12 residues. In germline, CDR1 is SEHNR, CDR2 FQNEAQ (reference sequence). Trimming took off 2 bases at V and 1 base at J, with 2 bases between the two ends. CDR3 protein: CASSLQNTEAFF. Written as DNA, the CDR3 is TGTGCCAGCAGCTTACAGAACACTGAAGCTTTCTTT.

The chain carries TRBV5-1 and TRBJ1-1, with 7 nucleotides matching TRBD1. Germline V gene data show CDR1 as SGHRS and CDR2 as YFSETQ. CDR3 length: 15 amino acids. V trimming: 5 bases; J trimming: 6 bases; junction bases outside the gene matches: 13. Here the CDR3 reads CASSRQGQENSEAFF. CDR3 in DNA: TGCGCCAGCAGTCGACAGGGCCAAGAGAATTCTGAAGCTTTCTTT.

Here the CDR3 reads CASRARDRRNTEAFF. The DNA for the CDR3 is TGTGCCAGCAGGGCCCGGGACAGGCGGAACACTGAAGCTTTCTTT. The chain uses TRBV28 and TRBJ1-1; 8 bases are a match to TRBD1. Germline values: CDR1 MDHEN, CDR2 SYDVKM. V lost 6 bases to trimming and J lost 1 base; unmatched junction nucleotides: 7. CDR3 length equals 15 residues.

This rearrangement joins TRBV27 to TRBJ1-2, with TRBD1 matching 9 bases. Looked up from germline, CDR1 is MNHEY and CDR2 is SMNVEV (reference sequence). J gave up 7 bases and V 2 bases, and 5 bases lay outside the gene matches. This CDR3 contains 14 residues. CDR3 DNA: TGTGCCAGCAGTTTACGGGACAGGGATGGTGGCTACACCTTC. Residues: CASSLRDRDGGYTF.

This rearrangement joins TRBV11-3 to TRBJ1-2; D may be TRBD1 (5 bases). The V end lost 1 base, the J end lost 4 bases, and 16 bases lay between the germline ends. Germline CDR1 reads SGHNT; CDR2 reads YENEEA. The CDR3 has 16 amino acids. The CDR3 loop is CASSLVSGTYIYGYTF. CDR3 coding DNA: TGTGCCAGCAGCTTAGTAAGCGGGACTTACATCTATGGCTACACCTTC.

The V and J genes are TRBV6-6 and TRBJ2-3; D remains ambiguous. Trimming pared 7 bases from V and 10 bases from J, leaving 18 bases between. This CDR3 comprises 13 residues. Germline assignment: CDR1 MNHNY and CDR2 SVGAGI (reference sequence). The CDR3 is CASIQTIGVAQYF. The CDR3 bases are TGTGCCAGCATTCAAACGATCGGAGTTGCGCAGTATTTT.

This clone was seen repeatedly, ten times or more. The chain recombines TRBV7-3 with TRBJ2-1; a weak D match, TRBD2 (5 bases). The germline gives CDR1 SGHTA, CDR2 FQGTGA. The CDR3 totals 12 residues. V lost 6 bases, J lost 6 bases, and 9 bases lay in between. The CDR3 sequence: CASRGRSNEQFF. CDR3 nucleotides: TGTGCCAGCAGGGGGAGATCCAATGAGCAGTTCTTC.

The chain uses TRBV7-8 and TRBJ2-7; TRBD2 aligns across 7 bases. The V gene's germline CDR1 is SGHVS and CDR2 FQNEAQ. The CDR3 is made up of 16 amino acids. The V gene end was trimmed by 4 bases and the J gene end by 4 bases; junction bases not matched to a gene: 13. CDR3 in DNA: TGTGCCAGCAGCTCCGTACCGGGGGGAGGAAGGTACGAGCAGTACTTC. This gives the protein CASSSVPGGGRYEQYF.

This chain connects TRBV5-1 to TRBJ2-1; 10 bases are a match to TRBD2. Germline loops: CDR1 SGHRS, CDR2 YFSETQ. With V trimmed by 4 bases and J by 7 bases, 14 bases remained unmatched. This CDR3 is 17 amino acids long. The CDR3, as DNA: TGCGCCAGCAGCCCCCTCCCCACTAGCGGGACGGGGAATGAGCAGTTCTTC. Translated, it gives CASSPLPTSGTGNEQFF. Together with reference TRBV5-1 and TRBJ2-1, the CDR3 gives the full variable domain: KAGVTQTPRYLIKTRGQQVTLSCSPISGHRSVSWYQQTPGQGLQFLFEYFSETQRNKGNFPGRFSGRQFSNSRSEMNVSTLELGDSALYLCASSPLPTSGTGNEQFFGPGTRLTVL.

The genes are TRBV4-3 and TRBJ2-6, with D maybe TRBD1 (5 bases). The germline V gene has CDR1 LGHNA and CDR2 YSLEER. This CDR3 has 16 residues. Trimming pared 0 bases from V and 2 bases from J, leaving 8 bases between. CDR3 nucleotide sequence: TGCGCCAGCAGCCAAGATCCAGGGACTGGGGCCAACGTCCTGACTTTC. Translation: CASSQDPGTGANVLTF.

CDR3 region: CAISKDSNQPQHF. As DNA, the CDR3 is TGTGCCATCAGTAAGGACAGTAATCAGCCCCAGCATTTT. This chain links TRBV10-3 with TRBJ1-5, with D possibly matching TRBD1 (6 bases). V lost 5 bases to trimming and J lost 4 bases, with 9 bases between them. The CDR3 runs 13 residues. The germline V gene encodes CDR1 ENHRY and CDR2 SYGVKD.

This clone was seen a handful of times. The chain is built from TRBV6-4 and TRBJ1-6, with TRBD1 as a possible D gene (5 bases). Germline CDR1 and CDR2: MRHNA and SNTAGT. Trimming left V 7 bases short and J 7 bases short, with 14 bases between. The CDR3 length is 14 residues. The CDR3 bases are TGTGCCAGCACTGCCAGCCCAGGGAATTCACCCCTCCACTTT. Protein: CASTASPGNSPLHF.

The chain combines TRBV28 with TRBJ2-4; tentatively, D is TRBD1 (7 bases). The ends were cut back, 6 bases at V and 1 base at J, with 16 bases in the middle. From germline, CDR1 is MDHEN and CDR2 SYDVKM. CDR3 length: 16 amino acids. For the CDR3, the DNA is TGTGCCAGCAGGGGAGACAGGGAGGCGGCCAAAAACATTCAGTACTTC. Protein product: CASRGDREAAKNIQYF.

This chain joins TRBV7-9 and TRBJ2-1, with 12 bases identical to TRBD2. V shed 0 bases, J shed 7 bases, and the junction held 7 bases outside the gene matches. This CDR3 region has 17 residues. Germline lookup yields CDR1 SEHNR and CDR2 FQNEAQ (reference sequence). CDR3 protein: CASSLAVETSGRNEQFF. The CDR3 DNA sequence: TGTGCCAGCAGCTTAGCTGTGGAGACTAGCGGGAGAAATGAGCAGTTCTTC.

The CDR3 reads CASSAGTGSSYEQYF. The CDR3, as DNA: TGTGCCAGCAGCGCCGGGACAGGGAGCTCCTACGAGCAGTACTTC. This chain connects TRBV5-6 to TRBJ2-7; 9 bases map to TRBD1. Germline V gene sequence: CDR1 SGHDT, CDR2 YYEEEE. The CDR3 covers 15 residues. V trimming: 4 bases; J trimming: 0 bases; junction bases outside the gene matches: 5.

The rearrangement uses TRBV5-1 and TRBJ2-5; D possibly corresponds to TRBD2 (6 bases). V was clipped by 0 bases and J by 5 bases, with 11 bases between them. Germline CDR1 reads SGHRS; CDR2 reads YFSETQ. The CDR3 is 14 amino acids. The CDR3 DNA follows: TGCGCCAGCAGCTTGGCGGGGGATGGGGAGACCCAGTACTTC. It encodes CASSLAGDGETQYF.

The chain is built from TRBV7-8 and TRBJ1-5, with D possibly TRBD1 on 5 matching bases. Per the germline V gene, CDR1 is SGHVS and CDR2 is FQNEAQ. Trimming stripped 0 bases from V and 1 base from J, with 19 bases between. The CDR3 extends over 19 amino acids. Here the CDR3 DNA reads TGTGCCAGCAGCTTAGCTTGGGTTACTCGGGGGGGAAGCAATCAGCCCCAGCATTTT. Its translation: CASSLAWVTRGGSNQPQHF. The whole variable domain, remainder taken from reference TRBV7-8 and TRBJ1-5, is GAGVSQSPRYKVAKRGQDVALRCDPISGHVSLFWYQQALGQGPEFLTYFQNEAQLDKSGLPSDRFFAERPEGSVSTLKIQRTQQEDSAVYLCASSLAWVTRGGSNQPQHFGDGTRLSIL.

This clone was observed a few times. This chain's CDR3 is CASSLWDRPYEQYF. The CDR3 DNA sequence: TGTGCCAGCAGCTTGTGGGACAGACCCTACGAGCAGTACTTC. The chain carries TRBV5-6 and TRBJ2-7; 7 bases line up with TRBD1. Germline V gives CDR1 SGHDT, CDR2 YYEEEE. V lost 1 base, J lost 2 bases, and 3 bases stayed unmatched. This CDR3 spans 14 amino acids.

The gene calls are TRBV7-2 and TRBJ2-1; 10 nucleotides line up with TRBD2. CDR1 SGHTA and CDR2 FQGNSA come from the germline V gene. V was clipped by 6 bases and J by 5 bases; unmatched bases: 10. The CDR3 covers 16 residues. The CDR3 DNA is TGTGCCAGCAGTGCAATACTAGCGGGGACCCACAATGAGCAGTTCTTC. This gives the protein CASSAILAGTHNEQFF.

The chain links TRBV6-5 to TRBJ1-2; D possibly corresponds to TRBD1 (5 bases). The CDR3 totals 12 residues. CDR1 is MNHEY, CDR2 SVGAGI, per germline. Trimming cost V 10 bases and J 4 bases, with 13 bases left between them. CDR3: CATFRGVYGYTF. As DNA, the CDR3 is TGTGCCACCTTTCGGGGGGTCTATGGCTACACCTTC.

This chain links TRBV7-2 with TRBJ2-7; TRBD2 might be the D (5 bases). The V end lost 1 base, the J end lost 4 bases, and 11 bases lay between the germline ends. The CDR3 spans 14 residues. Per the germline V gene, CDR1 is SGHTA and CDR2 is FQGNSA. The CDR3 protein is CASSLEGVGYEQYF. CDR3 nucleotides: TGTGCCAGCAGCTTAGAGGGAGTGGGTTACGAGCAGTACTTC.

The chain links TRBV28 to TRBJ2-1, with 7 bases aligning to TRBD2. CDR3 length: 15 residues. The germline gives CDR1 MDHEN, CDR2 SYDVKM. The ends lost 5 bases at V and 10 bases at J; junction bases unmatched: 14. The CDR3 here is CASSQSSGRFEEQFF. CDR3 coding DNA: TGTGCCAGCAGTCAGTCTAGCGGCCGATTCGAAGAGCAGTTCTTC.